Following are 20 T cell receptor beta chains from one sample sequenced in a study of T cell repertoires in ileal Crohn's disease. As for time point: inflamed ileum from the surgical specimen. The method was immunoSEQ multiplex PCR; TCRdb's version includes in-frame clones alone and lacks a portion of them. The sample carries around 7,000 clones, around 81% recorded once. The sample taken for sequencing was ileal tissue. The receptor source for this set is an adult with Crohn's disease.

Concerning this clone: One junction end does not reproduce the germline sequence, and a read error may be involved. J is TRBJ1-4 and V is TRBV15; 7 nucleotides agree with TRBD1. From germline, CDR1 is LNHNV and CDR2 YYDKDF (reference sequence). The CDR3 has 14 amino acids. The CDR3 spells CATSITGQYEKLFF. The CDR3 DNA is TGTGCTACCAGCATTACGGGACAGTATGAAAAACTGTTTTTT. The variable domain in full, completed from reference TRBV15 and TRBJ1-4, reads DAMVIQNPRYQVTQFGKPVTLSCSQTLNHNVMYWYQQKSSQAPKLLFHYYDKDFNNEADTPDNFQSRRPNTSFCFLDIRSPGLGDTAMYLCATSITGQYEKLFFGSGTQLSVL.

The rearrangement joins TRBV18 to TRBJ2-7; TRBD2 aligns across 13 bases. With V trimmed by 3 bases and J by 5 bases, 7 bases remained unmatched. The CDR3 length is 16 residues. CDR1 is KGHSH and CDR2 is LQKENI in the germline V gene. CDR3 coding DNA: TGTGCCAGCTCACCTTGGACTAGCGGGGGTATGAACGAGCAGTACTTC. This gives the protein CASSPWTSGGMNEQYF.

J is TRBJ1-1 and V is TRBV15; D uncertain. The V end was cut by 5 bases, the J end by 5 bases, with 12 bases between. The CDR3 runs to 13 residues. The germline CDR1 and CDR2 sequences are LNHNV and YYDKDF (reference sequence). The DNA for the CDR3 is TGTGCCACCAGCCTCTACCGCGGAACTGAAGCTTTCTTT. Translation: CATSLYRGTEAFF.

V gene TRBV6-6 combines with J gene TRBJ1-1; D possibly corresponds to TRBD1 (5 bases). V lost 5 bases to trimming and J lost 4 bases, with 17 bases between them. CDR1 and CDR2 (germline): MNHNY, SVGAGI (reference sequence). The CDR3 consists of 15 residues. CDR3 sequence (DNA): TGTGCCAGCAGTCTCACTGACAGTAAGGGCACTGAAGCTTTCTTT. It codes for CASSLTDSKGTEAFF.

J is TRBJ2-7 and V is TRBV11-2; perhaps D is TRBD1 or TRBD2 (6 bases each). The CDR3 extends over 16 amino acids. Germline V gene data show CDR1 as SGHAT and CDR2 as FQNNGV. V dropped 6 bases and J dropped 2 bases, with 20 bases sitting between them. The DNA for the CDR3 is TGTGCCAGCAGAGGTACCGGGGGCAGGGGAACCTACGAGCAGTACTTC. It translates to CASRGTGGRGTYEQYF. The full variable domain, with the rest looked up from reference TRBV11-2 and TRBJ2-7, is EAGVAQSPRYKIIEKRQSVAFWCNPISGHATLYWYQQILGQGPKLLIQFQNNGVVDDSQLPKDRFSAERLKGVDSTLKIQPAKLEDSAVYLCASRGTGGRGTYEQYFGPGTRLTVT.

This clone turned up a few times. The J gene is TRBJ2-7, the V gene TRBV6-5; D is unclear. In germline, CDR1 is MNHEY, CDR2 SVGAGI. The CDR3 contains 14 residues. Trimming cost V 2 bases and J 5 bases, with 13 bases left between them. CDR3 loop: CASSYGSGRDEQYF. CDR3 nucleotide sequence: TGTGCCAGCAGTTACGGGTCAGGTCGGGACGAGCAGTACTTC.

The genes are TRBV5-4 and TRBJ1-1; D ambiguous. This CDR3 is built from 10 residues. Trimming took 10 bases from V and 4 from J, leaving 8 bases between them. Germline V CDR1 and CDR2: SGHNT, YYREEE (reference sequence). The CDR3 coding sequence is TGTGCCGCGGGGAGCACTGAAGCTTTCTTT. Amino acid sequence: CAAGSTEAFF. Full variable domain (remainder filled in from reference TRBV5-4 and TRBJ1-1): ETGVTQSPTHLIKTRGQQVTLRCSSQSGHNTVSWYQQALGQGPQFIFQYYREEENGRGNFPPRFSGLQFPNYSSELNVNALELDDSALYLCAAGSTEAFFGQGTRLTVV.

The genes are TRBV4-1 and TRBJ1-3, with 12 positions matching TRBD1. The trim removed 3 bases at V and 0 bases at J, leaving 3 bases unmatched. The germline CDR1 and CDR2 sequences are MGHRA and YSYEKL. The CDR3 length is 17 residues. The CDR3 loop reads CASSHGTGGSSGNTIYF. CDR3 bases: TGCGCCAGCAGCCACGGGACAGGGGGCAGCTCTGGAAACACCATATATTTT.

The CDR3 sequence is CASSLSVGEQYF. CDR3 in DNA: TGTGCCAGCAGCTTATCGGTAGGTGAGCAGTACTTC. This chain links TRBV7-6 with TRBJ2-7; D remains ambiguous. V lost 2 bases and J 7 bases, leaving 9 bases between the germline ends. This CDR3 is built from 12 residues. CDR1 and CDR2 from the germline V gene are SGHVS and FNYEAQ.

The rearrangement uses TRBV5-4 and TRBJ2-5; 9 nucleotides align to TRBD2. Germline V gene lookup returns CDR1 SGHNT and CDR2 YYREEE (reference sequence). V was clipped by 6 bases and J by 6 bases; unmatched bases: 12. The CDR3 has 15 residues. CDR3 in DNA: TGTGCCAGCACCCCGGGACTAGCCGAGAGGCAGACCCAGTACTTC. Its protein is CASTPGLAERQTQYF.

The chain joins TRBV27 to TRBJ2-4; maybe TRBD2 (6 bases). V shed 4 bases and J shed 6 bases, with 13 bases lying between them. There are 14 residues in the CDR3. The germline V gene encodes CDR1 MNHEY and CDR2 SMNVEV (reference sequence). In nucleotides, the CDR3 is TGTGCCAGCAGTTCTTCCATGGAGGGAAACATTCAGTACTTC. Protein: CASSSSMEGNIQYF.

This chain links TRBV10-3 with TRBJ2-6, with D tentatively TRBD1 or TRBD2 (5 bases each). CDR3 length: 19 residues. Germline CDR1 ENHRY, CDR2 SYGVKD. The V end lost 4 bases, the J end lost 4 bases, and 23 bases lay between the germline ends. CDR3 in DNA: TGTGCCATCAGTGGGGGATTGGGGACCGAGTTCCTCGGGGCCAACGTCCTGACTTTC. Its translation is CAISGGLGTEFLGANVLTF.

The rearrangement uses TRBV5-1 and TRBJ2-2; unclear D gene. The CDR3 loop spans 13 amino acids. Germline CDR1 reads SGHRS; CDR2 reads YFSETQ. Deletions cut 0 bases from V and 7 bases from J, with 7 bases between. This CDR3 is CASSLDPNGELFF. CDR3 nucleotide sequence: TGCGCCAGCAGCTTGGATCCAAACGGGGAGCTGTTTTTT.

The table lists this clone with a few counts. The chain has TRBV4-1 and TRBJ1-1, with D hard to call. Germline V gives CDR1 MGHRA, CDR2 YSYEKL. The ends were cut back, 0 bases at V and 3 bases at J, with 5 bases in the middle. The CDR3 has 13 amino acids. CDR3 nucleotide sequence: TGCGCCAGCAGCCAAGAGGGCCACACTGAAGCTTTCTTT. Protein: CASSQEGHTEAFF.

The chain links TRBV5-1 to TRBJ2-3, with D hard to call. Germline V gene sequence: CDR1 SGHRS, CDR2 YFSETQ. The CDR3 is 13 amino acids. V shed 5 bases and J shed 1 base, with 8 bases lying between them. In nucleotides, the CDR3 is TGCGCCAGCAGGAATTGGGGCACAGATACGCAGTATTTT. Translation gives CASRNWGTDTQYF.

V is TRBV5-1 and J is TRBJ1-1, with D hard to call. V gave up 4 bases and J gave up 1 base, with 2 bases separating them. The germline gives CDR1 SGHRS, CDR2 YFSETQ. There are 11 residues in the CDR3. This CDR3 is CASSQNTEAFF. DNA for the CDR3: TGCGCCAGCAGCCAGAACACTGAAGCTTTCTTT.

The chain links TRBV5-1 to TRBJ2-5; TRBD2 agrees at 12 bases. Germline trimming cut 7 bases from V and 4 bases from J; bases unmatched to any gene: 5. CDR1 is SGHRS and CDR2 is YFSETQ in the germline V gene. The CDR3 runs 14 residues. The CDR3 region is CASSPTSGGETQYF. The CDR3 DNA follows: TGCGCCAGCTCACCGACTAGCGGGGGAGAGACCCAGTACTTC.

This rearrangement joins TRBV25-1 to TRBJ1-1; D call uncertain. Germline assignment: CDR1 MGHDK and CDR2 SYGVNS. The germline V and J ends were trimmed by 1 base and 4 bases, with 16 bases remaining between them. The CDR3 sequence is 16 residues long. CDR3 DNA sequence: TGTGCCAGCAGTGAATCCGGTAGGGCAGGAGGCACTGAAGCTTTCTTT. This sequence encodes CASSESGRAGGTEAFF.

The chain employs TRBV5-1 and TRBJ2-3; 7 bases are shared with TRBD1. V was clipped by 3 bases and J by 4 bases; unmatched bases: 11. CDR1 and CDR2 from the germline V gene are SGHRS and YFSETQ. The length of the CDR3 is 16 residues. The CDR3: CASSSQGDLDADTQYF. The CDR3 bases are TGCGCCAGCAGCTCCCAGGGGGACCTTGATGCAGATACGCAGTATTTT.

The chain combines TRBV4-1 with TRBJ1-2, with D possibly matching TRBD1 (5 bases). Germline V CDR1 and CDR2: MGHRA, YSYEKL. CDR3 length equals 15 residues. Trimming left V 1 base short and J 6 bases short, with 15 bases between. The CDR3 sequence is CASSQGRGSGHGYTF. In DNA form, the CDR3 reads TGCGCCAGCAGCCAAGGGAGGGGTAGTGGCCATGGCTACACCTTC.